This entry lists 23 T cell receptor beta chains sequenced from one sample in a study of blood T cell repertoires in COVID-19. The repertoire was sequenced with immunoSEQ multiplex PCR; TCRdb's copy has only in-frame clones and lacks some. The sample yields approximately 200,000 clones, roughly 90% seen once. The specimen was peripheral blood. These receptors were obtained from a woman between 50 and 59 years old with acute or convalescent COVID-19.

V usage is TRBV30 and J usage is TRBJ1-4; the match to TRBD1 covers 11 bases. Per germline, CDR1 GTSNPN and CDR2 SVGIG (reference sequence). The CDR3 runs 15 residues. V was pared by 0 bases and J by 7 bases, with 4 bases of the junction left unmatched. The CDR3 DNA reads TGTGCCTGGAGTGTAGGTGGGACAGGGGGTGAAAAACTGTTTTTT. Protein sequence: CAWSVGGTGGEKLFF.

The genes are TRBV5-1 and TRBJ2-7; 8 nucleotides align to TRBD1. The ends lost 2 bases at V and 2 bases at J; junction bases unmatched: 12. Germline V gene lookup returns CDR1 SGHRS and CDR2 YFSETQ. The CDR3 length is 17 residues. Here the CDR3 DNA reads TGCGCCAGCAGCTTAGAGCTAATCGGGACAGGTCCCTACGAGCAGTACTTC. Amino acid sequence: CASSLELIGTGPYEQYF.

The chain is built from TRBV18 and TRBJ1-1; 7 nucleotides agree with TRBD1. This CDR3 spans 14 amino acids. CDR1 KGHSH and CDR2 LQKENI come from the germline V gene. V dropped 4 bases and J dropped 1; count of bases not matched to a gene: 3. As DNA, the CDR3 is TGTGCCAGCTCACTGGACAGGAGGAACACTGAAGCTTTCTTT. Residues: CASSLDRRNTEAFF.

This clone came up once. The J gene is TRBJ2-1, the V gene TRBV24-1, with D maybe TRBD1 (6 bases). The CDR3 is 15 amino acids. Trimming removed 4 bases at V and 9 bases at J, with 18 bases between. Germline assignment: CDR1 KGHDR and CDR2 SFDVKD. The DNA for the CDR3 is TGTGCCACCAGTGAGGCCGGACAGACAATCCGTGAGCAGTTCTTC. This translates into CATSEAGQTIREQFF.

In its sample, this clone was seen a few times. CDR3 amino acids: CASTQGTGNSYEQYF. CDR3 bases: TGTGCCAGCACCCAGGGGACAGGAAATTCCTACGAGCAGTACTTC. This chain links TRBV7-9 with TRBJ2-7, with TRBD1 identical over 8 bases. The V and J ends lost 7 bases and 1 base, in that order; junction bases with no gene match: 9. Germline CDR1 is SEHNR and CDR2 is FQNEAQ (reference sequence). The CDR3 runs to 15 residues.

This rearrangement joins TRBV28 to TRBJ1-4; tentatively, D is TRBD1 (5 bases). Deletions cut 1 base from V and 7 bases from J, with 10 bases between. The CDR3 contains 14 residues. Germline V gene data show CDR1 as MDHEN and CDR2 as SYDVKM. The chain's CDR3 is CASSLLPTGEKLFF. DNA of the CDR3: TGTGCCAGCAGTTTATTACCTACAGGTGAAAAACTGTTTTTT.

The V call is TRBV27, the J call TRBJ2-3, with 8 positions matching TRBD1. V trimming: 5 bases; J trimming: 0 bases; junction bases outside the gene matches: 4. CDR3 length: 15 residues. Germline CDR1 reads MNHEY; CDR2 reads SMNVEV (reference sequence). CDR3 protein: CASSGTGASTDTQYF. In DNA form, the CDR3 reads TGTGCCAGCAGTGGGACAGGTGCTAGCACAGATACGCAGTATTTT.

The genes are TRBV7-2 and TRBJ2-1; tentative D call: TRBD2 (5 bases). The CDR3 is made up of 16 amino acids. CDR1 SGHTA and CDR2 FQGNSA come from the germline V gene. The germline V and J ends were trimmed by 5 bases and 2 bases, with 16 bases remaining between them. Here the CDR3 reads CASSPSVIATYNEQFF. The CDR3 nucleotides are TGTGCCAGCAGCCCCTCCGTGATAGCGACCTACAATGAGCAGTTCTTC.

J is TRBJ2-3 and V is TRBV19, with D tentatively TRBD1 (6 bases). The CDR3 length is 14 residues. From germline, CDR1 is LNHDA and CDR2 SQIVND (reference sequence). V lost 7 bases and J lost 2, with 13 bases in between. CDR3 sequence: CASTFTGHTDTQYF. For the CDR3, the DNA is TGTGCCAGTACCTTCACAGGGCACACAGATACGCAGTATTTT.

The chain recombines TRBV6-6 with TRBJ1-2; D remains unclear. V lost 2 bases and J 4 bases, leaving 14 bases between the germline ends. From germline, CDR1 is MNHNY and CDR2 SVGAGI (reference sequence). The CDR3 loop spans 15 amino acids. CDR3 sequence reads: CASSYEGALPYGYTF. The CDR3 DNA sequence: TGTGCCAGCAGTTACGAAGGAGCACTCCCCTATGGCTACACCTTC.

The genes are TRBV30 and TRBJ1-4, with D tentatively TRBD1 (5 bases). Per the germline V gene, CDR1 is GTSNPN and CDR2 is SVGIG (reference sequence). V was cut by 0 bases and J by 8 bases, with 16 bases left in between. There are 15 residues in the CDR3. CDR3 protein: CAWSVRWGAGEKLFF. In nucleotides, the CDR3 is TGTGCCTGGAGTGTACGGTGGGGCGCTGGGGAAAAACTGTTTTTT.

The chain employs TRBV19 and TRBJ2-3; possible D gene TRBD2, 7 bases. Germline lookup yields CDR1 LNHDA and CDR2 SQIVND (reference sequence). This CDR3 is built from 15 residues. V lost 8 bases and J 1 base, leaving 16 bases between the germline ends. The CDR3 region is CASSEGGPRTDTQYF. CDR3 in DNA: TGTGCCAGTTCCGAGGGGGGGCCCCGCACAGATACGCAGTATTTT. The variable domain in full, completed from reference TRBV19 and TRBJ2-3, reads DGGITQSPKYLFRKEGQNVTLSCEQNLNHDAMYWYRQDPGQGLRLIYYSQIVNDFQKGDIAEGYSVSREKKESFPLTVTSAQKNPTAFYLCASSEGGPRTDTQYFGPGTRLTVL.

The chain is built from TRBV7-9 and TRBJ2-7; 8 bases match TRBD1. CDR1 and CDR2 (germline): SEHNR, FQNEAQ (reference sequence). Trimming removed 5 bases from V and 6 bases from J; junction bases left unmatched: 9. There are 14 residues in the CDR3. CDR3 sequence: CASSPGTGVVEQYF. CDR3 sequence (DNA): TGTGCCAGCAGCCCGGGGACAGGCGTAGTCGAGCAGTACTTC.

The CDR3 loop is CASSIDGTASYEQYF. The CDR3, as DNA: TGTGCCAGTAGTATTGATGGGACAGCCTCCTACGAGCAGTACTTC. The chain joins TRBV19 to TRBJ2-7; TRBD1 aligns across 7 bases. The V gene's germline CDR1 is LNHDA and CDR2 SQIVND (reference sequence). V lost 3 bases and J lost 0; bases outside the gene matches: 5. The CDR3 runs 15 residues.

This clone appeared a single time. This sequence joins TRBV6-2 or TRBV6-3 and TRBJ2-7, with 10 bases identical to TRBD1. Per the germline V gene, CDR1 is MNHEY and CDR2 is SVGEGT. The CDR3 is 17 amino acids. Losses at the gene ends were 0 bases for V and 3 bases for J; bases not matched to a gene: 8. The DNA of the CDR3 is TGTGCCAGCAGTTACTCGAAGGCCCGGGACAGGGGCTACGAGCAGTACTTC. Protein sequence: CASSYSKARDRGYEQYF.

The V call is TRBV30, the J call TRBJ1-5; tentatively, D is TRBD1 (6 bases). This CDR3 comprises 13 residues. Germline loops: CDR1 GTSNPN, CDR2 SVGIG (reference sequence). The ends were cut back, 4 bases at V and 1 base at J, with 8 bases in the middle. This chain's CDR3 is CAWTDRSNQPQHF. For the CDR3, the DNA is TGTGCCTGGACTGACAGGAGCAATCAGCCCCAGCATTTT.

This clone has a single count. V and J are TRBV23-1 and TRBJ2-3, with D possibly matching TRBD2 (5 bases). TRBV23-1 is given ORF status, its function remaining uncertain. The CDR3 extends over 13 amino acids. V dropped 5 bases and J dropped 5 bases, with 11 bases sitting between them. CDR3 bases: TGCGCCAGCAGTATGGGAGAAAGAGATACGCAGTATTTT. The encoded protein is CASSMGERDTQYF.

V is TRBV11-3 and J is TRBJ2-3, with 7 nucleotides matching TRBD2. V lost 1 base, J lost 9 bases, and 4 bases stayed unmatched. The CDR3 sequence is 13 residues long. The germline V gene encodes CDR1 SGHNT and CDR2 YENEEA. CDR3 coding DNA: TGTGCCAGCAGCTTAGTCGCTAGCGGAACGCAGTATTTT. Translating gives CASSLVASGTQYF. Looking up the rest from reference TRBV11-3 and TRBJ2-3 gives the full variable domain: EAGVVQSPRYKIIEKKQPVAFWCNPISGHNTLYWYLQNLGQGPELLIRYENEEAVDDSQLPKDRFSAERLKGVDSTLKIQPAELGDSAVYLCASSLVASGTQYFGPGTRLTVL.

The chain employs TRBV5-1 and TRBJ1-3; 8 bases align to TRBD1. Germline lookup yields CDR1 SGHRS and CDR2 YFSETQ. This CDR3 contains 16 residues. The trim removed 3 bases at V and 2 bases at J, leaving 7 bases unmatched. For the CDR3, the DNA is TGCGCCAGCAGCTCCCCCGGGACAGGAGCTGGAAACACCATATATTTT. As protein: CASSSPGTGAGNTIYF. Full variable domain (outside the CDR3, taken from reference TRBV5-1 and TRBJ1-3): KAGVTQTPRYLIKTRGQQVTLSCSPISGHRSVSWYQQTPGQGLQFLFEYFSETQRNKGNFPGRFSGRQFSNSRSEMNVSTLELGDSALYLCASSSPGTGAGNTIYFGEGSWLTVV.

The chain joins TRBV7-2 to TRBJ2-1, with D possibly being TRBD1 (5 bases). Looked up from germline, CDR1 is SGHTA and CDR2 is FQGNSA. The CDR3 extends over 14 amino acids. V was clipped by 5 bases and J by 4 bases, with 12 bases between them. The DNA for the CDR3 is TGTGCCAGCAGCCCTCTTCGGACATACAATGAGCAGTTCTTC. Translating it yields CASSPLRTYNEQFF.

The V call is TRBV12-3 or TRBV12-4, the J call TRBJ1-2, with TRBD1 matching over 9 bases. The CDR3 extends over 13 amino acids. V dropped 6 bases and J dropped 6; count of bases not matched to a gene: 5. The CDR3 DNA sequence: TGTGCCAGCAGCCGGACAGGGGACCATGGCTACACCTTC. It specifies CASSRTGDHGYTF.

The gene calls are TRBV6-8 and TRBJ2-5; tentatively, D is TRBD2 (6 bases). V dropped 11 bases and J dropped 1 base, with 23 bases sitting between them. Germline V CDR1 and CDR2: MNHGY, SAAAGT. The CDR3 loop spans 16 amino acids. The CDR3 loop reads CASFARGLPFQETQYF. In nucleotides, the CDR3 is TGTGCCTCCTTCGCGCGGGGCTTACCGTTCCAAGAGACCCAGTACTTC.

CDR3 loop: CASSLVGQGVNYGYTF. The CDR3 DNA sequence: TGTGCCAGCAGCTTAGTGGGACAGGGAGTTAACTATGGCTACACCTTC. The rearrangement links TRBV7-2 to TRBJ1-2; 9 bases line up with TRBD1. CDR1 and CDR2 (germline): SGHTA, FQGNSA. With V trimmed by 1 base and J by 1 base, 4 bases remained unmatched. This CDR3 has 16 residues.